This TCR beta chain was profiled in a study of OX40 agonist ivuxolimab in advanced cancers. Autoimmune disease history or systemic immunosuppression was exclusionary. The CDR3 loop spans 16 amino acids. Per the germline V gene, CDR1 is SGHTA and CDR2 is FQGNSA. V lost 5 bases, J lost 4 bases, and 5 bases stayed unmatched. Libraries were prepared by immunoSEQ multiplex PCR; TCRdb keeps only in-frame clonotypes and omits some of them. The data hold about 110,000 clones, with around 93% observed a single time. Note on this clone: Its antigen remains unidentified.

Study-wide results and caveats: Average numbers of expanded clones were greater in CD8+ T cells than in CD4+. There was clonal expansion of CD4+ and CD8+ blood T cells by week 6 at 0.1 to 3.0 mg/kg.

V gene TRBV7-2 combines with J gene TRBJ2-1, with 13 bases matching TRBD2. Here the sequenced sample was CD4+ or CD8+ T cells sorted from blood, taken in a trial of the OX40 agonist ivuxolimab. The TCR comes from an adult with an advanced solid tumor such as melanoma, head and neck, liver or kidney cancer. CDR3 sequence (DNA): TGTGCCAGCAGCGGGGGACTAGCGGGAACGTACAATGAGCAGTTCTTC. It translates to CASSGGLAGTYNEQFF.